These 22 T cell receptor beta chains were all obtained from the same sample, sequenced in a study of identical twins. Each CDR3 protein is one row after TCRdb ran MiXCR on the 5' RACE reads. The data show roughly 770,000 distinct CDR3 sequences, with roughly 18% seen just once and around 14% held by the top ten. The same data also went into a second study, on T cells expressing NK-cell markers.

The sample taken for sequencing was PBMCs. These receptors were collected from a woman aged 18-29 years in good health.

The CDR3 bases are TGTGCCAGCAGCCCGGGATGGGGTAGGGGGTTTACGGCCAAAAACATTCAGTACTTC. Translation gives CASSPGWGRGFTAKNIQYF. The chain employs TRBV5-6 and TRBJ2-4; possibly TRBD1 for D (6 bases). The CDR3 is made up of 19 amino acids. The germline CDR1 and CDR2 sequences are SGHDT and YYEEEE. Trimming took 4 bases from V and 1 from J, leaving 24 bases between them.

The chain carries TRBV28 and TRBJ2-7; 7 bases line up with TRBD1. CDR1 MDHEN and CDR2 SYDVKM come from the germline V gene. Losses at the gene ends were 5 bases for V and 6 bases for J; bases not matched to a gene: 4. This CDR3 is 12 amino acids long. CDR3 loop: CASSVTGREQYF. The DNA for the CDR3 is TGTGCCAGCAGTGTGACAGGGCGCGAGCAGTACTTC.

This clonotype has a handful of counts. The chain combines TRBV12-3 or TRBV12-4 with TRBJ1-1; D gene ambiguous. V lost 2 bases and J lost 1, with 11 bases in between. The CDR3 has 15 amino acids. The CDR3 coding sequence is TGTGCCAGCAGTTTACCGAGGGTCGGGAACACTGAAGCTTTCTTT. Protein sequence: CASSLPRVGNTEAFF.

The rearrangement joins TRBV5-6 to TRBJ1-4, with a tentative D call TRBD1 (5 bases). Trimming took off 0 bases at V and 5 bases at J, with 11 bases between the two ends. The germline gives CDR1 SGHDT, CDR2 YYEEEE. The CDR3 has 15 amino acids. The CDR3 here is CASSLVTGGNEKLFF. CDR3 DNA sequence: TGTGCCAGCAGCTTGGTCACCGGGGGGAATGAAAAACTGTTTTTT.

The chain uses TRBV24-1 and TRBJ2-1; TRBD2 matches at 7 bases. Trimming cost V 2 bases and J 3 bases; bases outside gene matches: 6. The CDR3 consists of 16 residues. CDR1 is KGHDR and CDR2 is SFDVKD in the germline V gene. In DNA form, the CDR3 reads TGTGCCACCAGTGATTCGCTAGCGGAAAGCTACAATGAGCAGTTCTTC. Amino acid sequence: CATSDSLAESYNEQFF.

CDR3 protein: CASSLAEFYGYTF. The DNA of the CDR3 is TGTGCCAGCAGCTTGGCGGAATTCTATGGCTACACCTTC. The chain joins TRBV5-6 to TRBJ1-2; no reliable D call. Germline V gene lookup returns CDR1 SGHDT and CDR2 YYEEEE. V lost 0 bases and J 4 bases, leaving 7 bases between the germline ends. This CDR3 is built from 13 residues.

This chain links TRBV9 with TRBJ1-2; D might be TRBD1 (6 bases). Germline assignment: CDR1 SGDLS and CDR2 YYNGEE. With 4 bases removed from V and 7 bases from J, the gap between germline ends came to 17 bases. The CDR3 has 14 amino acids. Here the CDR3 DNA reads TGTGCCAGCAGCATTCAAGGGGGGGCCGGTGGCTACACCTTC. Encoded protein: CASSIQGGAGGYTF. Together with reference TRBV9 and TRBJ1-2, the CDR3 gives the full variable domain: DSGVTQTPKHLITATGQRVTLRCSPRSGDLSVYWYQQSLDQGLQFLIQYYNGEERAKGNILERFSAQQFPDLHSELNLSSLELGDSALYFCASSIQGGAGGYTFGSGTRLTVV.

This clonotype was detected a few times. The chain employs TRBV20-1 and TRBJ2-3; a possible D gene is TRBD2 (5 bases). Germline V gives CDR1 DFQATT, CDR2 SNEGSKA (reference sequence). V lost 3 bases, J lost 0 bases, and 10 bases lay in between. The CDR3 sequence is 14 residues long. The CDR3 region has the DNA TGCAGTGCTAGCCGGGGTCCTAGCACAGATACGCAGTATTTT. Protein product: CSASRGPSTDTQYF.

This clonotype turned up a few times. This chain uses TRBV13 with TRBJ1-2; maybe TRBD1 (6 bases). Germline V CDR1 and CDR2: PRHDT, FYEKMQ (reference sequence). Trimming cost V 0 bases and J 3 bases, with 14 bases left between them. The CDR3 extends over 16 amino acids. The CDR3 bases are TGTGCCAGCAGCTTAGGCCCGGGGGCGCAGGACTATGGCTACACCTTC. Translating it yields CASSLGPGAQDYGYTF.

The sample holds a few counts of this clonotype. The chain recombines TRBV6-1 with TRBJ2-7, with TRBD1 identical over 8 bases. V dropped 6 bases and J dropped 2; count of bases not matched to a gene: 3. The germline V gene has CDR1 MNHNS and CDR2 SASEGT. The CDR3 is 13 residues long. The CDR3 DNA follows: TGTGCCAGCAGGACAGGGGCCACCTACGAGCAGTACTTC. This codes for CASRTGATYEQYF.

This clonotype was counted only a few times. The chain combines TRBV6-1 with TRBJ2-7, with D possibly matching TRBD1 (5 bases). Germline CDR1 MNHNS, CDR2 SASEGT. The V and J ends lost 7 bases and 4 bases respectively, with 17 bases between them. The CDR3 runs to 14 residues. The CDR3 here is CASTPSPGSYEQYF. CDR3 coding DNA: TGTGCCAGCACCCCGTCTCCAGGGTCGTACGAGCAGTACTTC.

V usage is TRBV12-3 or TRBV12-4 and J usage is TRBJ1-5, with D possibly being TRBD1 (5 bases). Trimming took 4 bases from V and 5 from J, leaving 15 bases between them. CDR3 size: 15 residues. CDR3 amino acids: CASSSGEQADQPQHF. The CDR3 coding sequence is TGTGCCAGCAGTTCCGGGGAACAGGCCGATCAGCCCCAGCATTTT.

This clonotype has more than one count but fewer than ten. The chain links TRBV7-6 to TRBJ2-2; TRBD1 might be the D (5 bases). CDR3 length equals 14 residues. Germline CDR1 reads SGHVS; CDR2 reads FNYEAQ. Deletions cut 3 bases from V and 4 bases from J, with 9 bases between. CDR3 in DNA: TGTGCCAGCAGCTTGGCCAGGGCCACCGGGGAGCTGTTTTTT. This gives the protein CASSLARATGELFF. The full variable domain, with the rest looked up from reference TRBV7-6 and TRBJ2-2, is GAGVSQSPRYKVTKRGQDVALRCDPISGHVSLYWYRQALGQGPEFLTYFNYEAQQDKSGLPNDRFSAERPEGSISTLTIQRTEQRDSAMYRCASSLARATGELFFGEGSRLTVL.

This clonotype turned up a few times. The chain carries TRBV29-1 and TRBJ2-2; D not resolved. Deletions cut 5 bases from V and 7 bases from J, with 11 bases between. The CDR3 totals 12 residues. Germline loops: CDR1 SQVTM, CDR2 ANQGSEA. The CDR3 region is CSVSSAIGELFF. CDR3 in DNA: TGCAGCGTTTCTAGTGCCATCGGGGAGCTGTTTTTT.

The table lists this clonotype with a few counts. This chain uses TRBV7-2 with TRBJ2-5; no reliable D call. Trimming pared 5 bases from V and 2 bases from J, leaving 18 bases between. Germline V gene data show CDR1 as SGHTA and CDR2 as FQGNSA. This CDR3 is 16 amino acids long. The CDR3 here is CASSTTPGVGQETQYF. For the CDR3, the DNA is TGTGCCAGCAGCACAACACCTGGGGTTGGGCAAGAGACCCAGTACTTC.

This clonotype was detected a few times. The CDR3 nucleotides read TGTGCCAGCGGGAGGGGAGGGGGCTCTGAAGCTTTCTTT. It is translated as CASGRGGGSEAFF. The chain has TRBV12-3 or TRBV12-4 and TRBJ1-1, with 7 bases lining up with TRBD1. The CDR3 is 13 residues long. With 8 bases clipped from V and 6 bases from J, the junction kept 9 bases outside the gene matches.

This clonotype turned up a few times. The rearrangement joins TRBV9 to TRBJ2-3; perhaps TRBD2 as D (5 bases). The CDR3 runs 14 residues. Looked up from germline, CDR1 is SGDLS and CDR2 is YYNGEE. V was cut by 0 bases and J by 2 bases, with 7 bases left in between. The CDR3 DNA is TGTGCCAGCAGCGTAGATGACTACACAGATACGCAGTATTTT. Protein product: CASSVDDYTDTQYF.

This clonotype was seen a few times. CDR3 nucleotides: TGCAGTGCTAGGCCCTCATCCTATGAGCAGTTCTTC. Its translation: CSARPSSYEQFF. The gene calls are TRBV20-1 and TRBJ2-1; D gene unclear. CDR1 is DFQATT and CDR2 is SNEGSKA in the germline V gene (reference sequence). The length of the CDR3 is 12 residues. Trimming took off 3 bases at V and 8 bases at J, with 11 bases between the two ends.

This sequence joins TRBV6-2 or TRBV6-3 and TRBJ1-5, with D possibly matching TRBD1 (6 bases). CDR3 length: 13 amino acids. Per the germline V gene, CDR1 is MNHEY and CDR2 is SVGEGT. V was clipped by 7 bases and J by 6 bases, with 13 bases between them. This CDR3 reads CASKWTDGQPQHF. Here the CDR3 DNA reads TGTGCCAGCAAATGGACAGACGGTCAGCCCCAGCATTTT.

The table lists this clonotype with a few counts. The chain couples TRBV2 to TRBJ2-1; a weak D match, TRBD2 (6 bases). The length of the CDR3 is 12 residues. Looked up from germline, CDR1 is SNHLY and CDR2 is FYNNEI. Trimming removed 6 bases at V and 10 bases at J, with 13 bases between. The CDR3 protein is CASSGLGREQFF. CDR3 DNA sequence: TGTGCCAGCAGCGGACTGGGGAGGGAGCAGTTCTTC.

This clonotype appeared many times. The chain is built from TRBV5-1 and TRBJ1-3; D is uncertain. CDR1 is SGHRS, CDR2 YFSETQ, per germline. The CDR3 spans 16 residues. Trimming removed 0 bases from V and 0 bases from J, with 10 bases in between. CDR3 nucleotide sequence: TGCGCCAGCAGCTTGGTATCTGGACCCTCTGGAAACACCATATATTTT. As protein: CASSLVSGPSGNTIYF.

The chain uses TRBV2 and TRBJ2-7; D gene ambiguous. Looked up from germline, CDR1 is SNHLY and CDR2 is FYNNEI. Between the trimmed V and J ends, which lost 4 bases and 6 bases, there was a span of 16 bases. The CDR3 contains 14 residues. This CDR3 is CASSVGQIRIEQYF. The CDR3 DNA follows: TGTGCCAGCAGTGTGGGCCAAATCCGGATCGAGCAGTACTTC.